This TCR beta chain was captured in a study of shared clonotypes between healthy human individuals. This clone was found once. The assay was immunoSEQ multiplex PCR, and TCRdb's table has in-frame clones only and misses some. Among about 680,000 clones, 60% to 80% were seen once, and the ten largest hold less than 2%. The ends lost 3 bases at V and 2 bases at J; junction bases unmatched: 9. Germline CDR1 SGHVS, CDR2 FQNEAQ. The CDR3 is made up of 17 amino acids. The sequenced sample consisted of memory CD4+ T cells sorted from blood. Subset in this sample: CD45RA-negative fraction. This receptor was taken from a woman aged 30 to 39 in good health. The rearrangement uses TRBV7-8 and TRBJ2-5; TRBD2 matches at 10 bases. CDR3 in amino acids: CASSFGGLAARQETQYF. The CDR3 DNA follows: TGTGCCAGCAGCTTTGGAGGACTAGCGGCAAGACAAGAGACCCAGTACTTC.